The 5 T cell receptor beta chains presented below share a single source sample, sequenced in a study of control samples from healthy donors and cancer patients. The table came from immunoSEQ multiplex PCR; TCRdb's copy has only in-frame clones and leaves some out. The sample consists of about 130,000 clones, roughly 87% of them appearing once. The sequenced sample was blood. The source of these receptors is a young man in good health.

The V and J genes are TRBV6-6 and TRBJ1-6; D may be TRBD1 (5 bases). V lost 2 bases, J lost 7 bases, and 12 bases lay in between. The length of the CDR3 is 15 residues. The germline V gene encodes CDR1 MNHNY and CDR2 SVGAGI (reference sequence). For the CDR3, the DNA is TGTGCCAGCAGTTACGTCCTAGGGGCAAATTCACCCCTCCACTTT. Protein: CASSYVLGANSPLHF.

The chain employs TRBV19 and TRBJ1-3; D gene unclear. The V end lost 7 bases, the J end lost 0 bases, and 1 base lay between the germline ends. Germline values: CDR1 LNHDA, CDR2 SQIVND (reference sequence). The CDR3 length is 11 residues. The CDR3 bases are TGTGCCAGTATCTCTGGAAACACCATATATTTT. Its translation: CASISGNTIYF. The full variable domain, rest sourced from reference TRBV19 and TRBJ1-3, is DGGITQSPKYLFRKEGQNVTLSCEQNLNHDAMYWYRQDPGQGLRLIYYSQIVNDFQKGDIAEGYSVSREKKESFPLTVTSAQKNPTAFYLCASISGNTIYFGEGSWLTVV.

The chain has TRBV2 and TRBJ1-5; TRBD1 might be the D (6 bases). The germline V and J ends were trimmed by 8 bases and 1 base, with 15 bases remaining between them. The CDR3 covers 15 residues. The V gene's germline CDR1 is SNHLY and CDR2 FYNNEI. CDR3 protein: CASHEGTGSNQPQHF. CDR3 DNA sequence: TGTGCCAGCCATGAGGGTACAGGGAGCAATCAGCCCCAGCATTTT.

This clone was counted once. The V and J genes are TRBV11-2 and TRBJ2-3; the match to TRBD2 covers 7 bases. CDR1 SGHAT and CDR2 FQNNGV come from the germline V gene. CDR3 length equals 13 residues. The J segment lost 3 bases and the V segment lost 6 bases, leaving 3 bases of the junction unmatched. CDR3 DNA: TGTGCCAGCAGTCCGGGACTAACAGATACGCAGTATTTT. Translating it yields CASSPGLTDTQYF.

The chain has TRBV5-1 and TRBJ2-1; 9 positions agree with TRBD2. The CDR3 length is 18 residues. Trimming took 2 bases from V and 6 from J; bases not matched to a gene: 15. The germline CDR1 and CDR2 sequences are SGHRS and YFSETQ. In DNA form, the CDR3 reads TGCGCCAGCAGCTTCCAGGGTTGGAGACTAGCGGCCTCCAATGAGCAGTTCTTC. This encodes CASSFQGWRLAASNEQFF.